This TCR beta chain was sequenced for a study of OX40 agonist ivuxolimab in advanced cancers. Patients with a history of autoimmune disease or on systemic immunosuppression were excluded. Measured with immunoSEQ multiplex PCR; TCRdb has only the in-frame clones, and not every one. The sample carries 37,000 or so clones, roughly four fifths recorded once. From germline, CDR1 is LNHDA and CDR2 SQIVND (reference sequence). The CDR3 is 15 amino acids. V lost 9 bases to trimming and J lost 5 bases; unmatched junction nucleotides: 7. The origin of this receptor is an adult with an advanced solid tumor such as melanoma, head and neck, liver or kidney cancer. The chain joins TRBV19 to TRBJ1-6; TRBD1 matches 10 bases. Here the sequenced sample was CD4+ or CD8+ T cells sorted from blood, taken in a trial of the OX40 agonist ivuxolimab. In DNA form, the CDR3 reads TGTGCCAGCCGCGCGACAGGGGGCAATAATTCACCCCTCCACTTT. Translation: CASRATGGNNSPLHF.